The 23 T cell receptor beta chains in this list originate from one sample, sequenced in a study of regulatory T cells in long-lasting Graves disease. Noted time point: newly diagnosed GD, antithyroid drugs for less than 3 months. Isolated PBMC RNA provided the starting material for the TCR library. Arm-PCR of CDR3 regions and iRepertoire HTBI primers were the basis on which TCR beta libraries were built. TCRdb independently ran MiXCR on the multiplex PCR reads; one entry per CDR3 protein. This table has approximately 470,000 distinct CDR3 sequences, 15% to 20% appearing once. This sample also appeared in a second study, on T cells in Graves' hyperthyroidism and ophthalmopathy.

The material sequenced was peripheral blood mononuclear cells (PBMCs), taken at new diagnosis, from a patient treated with antithyroid drugs. These receptors all stem from a man between 40 and 49 years old with Graves disease.

The chain joins TRBV6-2 or TRBV6-3 to TRBJ2-5; 7 bases line up with TRBD1. This CDR3 region has 13 residues. V shed 8 bases and J 3 bases; nucleotides not matched to a gene: 6. Germline CDR1 and CDR2: MNHEY and SVGEGT. CDR3 residues: CASGSGTEETQYF. The CDR3 bases are TGTGCCAGCGGGTCCGGGACAGAAGAGACCCAGTACTTC.

The chain joins TRBV6-1 to TRBJ1-5, with D unclear. Germline V gene data show CDR1 as MNHNS and CDR2 as SASEGT. With 3 bases removed from V and 9 bases from J, the gap between germline ends came to 6 bases. The CDR3 extends over 11 amino acids. CDR3 nucleotide sequence: TGTGCCAGCAGTGAGGCGGCGCCCCAGCATTTT. Residues: CASSEAAPQHF.

The chain joins TRBV5-1 to TRBJ2-1; 10 positions match TRBD2. The ends lost 0 bases at V and 3 bases at J; junction bases unmatched: 6. This CDR3 region has 17 residues. Germline CDR1 and CDR2: SGHRS and YFSETQ. In DNA form, the CDR3 reads TGCGCCAGCAGCTTGGCCGTGGCTAGCGGGAGCTACAATGAGCAGTTCTTC. Amino acid sequence: CASSLAVASGSYNEQFF. Full variable domain (rest looked up from reference TRBV5-1 and TRBJ2-1): KAGVTQTPRYLIKTRGQQVTLSCSPISGHRSVSWYQQTPGQGLQFLFEYFSETQRNKGNFPGRFSGRQFSNSRSEMNVSTLELGDSALYLCASSLAVASGSYNEQFFGPGTRLTVL.

This clonotype was counted many times. An end of the junction does not agree with germline; a read error may underlie this. The rearrangement uses TRBV15 and TRBJ2-5; TRBD1 might be the D (6 bases). CDR1 and CDR2 (germline): LNHNV, YYDKDF (reference sequence). This CDR3 has 14 amino acids. CDR3 DNA: TGTGCCACTAGCAAACAGGGCGCGTCGGAGACCCAGTACTTC. Protein sequence: CATSKQGASETQYF. Filled out from reference TRBV15 and TRBJ2-5, the complete variable domain reads DAMVIQNPRYQVTQFGKPVTLSCSQTLNHNVMYWYQQKSSQAPKLLFHYYDKDFNNEADTPDNFQSRRPNTSFCFLDIRSPGLGDTAMYLCATSKQGASETQYFGPGTRLLVL.

This clonotype appeared a few times. A much larger clone differs from this one at a single base, so this may be a read error. The chain uses TRBV5-1 and TRBJ1-1; D is unclear. This CDR3 comprises 14 residues. Trimming stripped 4 bases from V and 5 bases from J, with 15 bases between. Germline-derived CDR1 and CDR2 are SGHRS and YFSETQ. CDR3 residues: CASSIRGVQTEAFF. The CDR3 nucleotides read TGCGCCAGCAGCATACGGGGAGTACAGACTGAAGCTTTCTTT.

This clonotype has at least ten counts. The V gene is TRBV5-1, the J gene TRBJ1-1, with D unresolved. CDR3 length: 14 amino acids. Trimming took off 4 bases at V and 1 base at J, with 11 bases between the two ends. Germline loops: CDR1 SGHRS, CDR2 YFSETQ. Written as DNA, the CDR3 is TGCGCCAGCAGCGAAGAGACGGGGAACACTGAAGCTTTCTTT. Protein sequence: CASSEETGNTEAFF.

The rearrangement uses TRBV20-1 and TRBJ2-3, with D unresolved. Deletions cut 0 bases from V and 2 bases from J, with 12 bases between. Germline lookup yields CDR1 DFQATT and CDR2 SNEGSKA (reference sequence). The CDR3 spans 15 residues. The CDR3 nucleotides read TGCAGTGCTAGAGAAGGCCCAACCTTCACAGATACGCAGTATTTT. As protein: CSAREGPTFTDTQYF.

This clonotype appeared many times. This chain connects TRBV6-1 to TRBJ1-4; 8 bases agree with TRBD1. The trim removed 6 bases at V and 13 bases at J, leaving 13 bases unmatched. Germline CDR1 MNHNS, CDR2 SASEGT. The CDR3 is made up of 14 amino acids. CDR3 residues: CASSSGQGARVLFF. In DNA, the CDR3 is TGTGCCAGCAGCAGTGGCCAGGGGGCAAGGGTACTGTTTTTT.

This clonotype was found many times. V and J are TRBV3-1 and TRBJ1-1, with 7 nucleotides matching TRBD1. V trimming: 2 bases; J trimming: 8 bases; junction bases outside the gene matches: 5. Germline CDR1 LGHDT, CDR2 YNNKEL (reference sequence). CDR3 size: 13 residues. CDR3 sequence: CASSQRPGQEAFF. DNA for the CDR3: TGTGCCAGCAGCCAAAGGCCGGGACAGGAAGCTTTCTTT.

Regarding this clonotype: A much larger clone differs from this one at a single base, so this may be a read error. The chain recombines TRBV12-3 or TRBV12-4 with TRBJ2-2; either TRBD1 or TRBD2 may supply D (5 bases each). This CDR3 is 15 amino acids long. CDR3 sequence (DNA): TGTGCCAGCAGCCCGGATGGACCCGGGACCGGGGAGATGTTTTTT. Translated, it gives CASSPDGPGTGEMFF.

This CDR3 reads CASSQGANQPQHF. DNA of the CDR3: TGCGCCAGCAGCCAGGGGGCAAATCAGCCCCAGCATTTT. J is TRBJ1-5 and V is TRBV4-1, with D maybe TRBD1 (6 bases). The CDR3 loop spans 13 amino acids. Per the germline V gene, CDR1 is MGHRA and CDR2 is YSYEKL. Trimming removed 3 bases at V and 4 bases at J, with 7 bases between.

The chain combines TRBV10-3 with TRBJ2-7; 7 nucleotides line up with TRBD2. Looked up from germline, CDR1 is ENHRY and CDR2 is SYGVKD. There are 16 residues in the CDR3. Trimming removed 2 bases from V and 4 bases from J; junction bases left unmatched: 11. In DNA, the CDR3 is TGTGCCATCAGTGAGAGTCTAATCGGGAGGTCGTACGAGCAGTACTTC. The encoded protein is CAISESLIGRSYEQYF.

Notes on this clonotype: This sequence may be a read error, since a much larger clone differs from it by one base. The rearrangement links TRBV13 to TRBJ2-7; D gene uncertain. The CDR3 totals 13 residues. V was pared by 6 bases and J by 6 bases, with 15 bases between. Germline V gene lookup returns CDR1 PRHDT and CDR2 FYEKMQ (reference sequence). The CDR3 bases are TGTGCCAGCAGTTTACGGAGTTCCGGCGAGCAGTACTTC. It codes for CASSLRSSGEQYF.

About this clonotype: Since a much larger clone is just one base distant, this may be a read error. CDR3 coding DNA: TGTGCCAGCAGCTTATTTTCTAGCGGGAGCTCCTACAATGAGCAGGTCTTC. The encoded protein is CASSLFSSGSSYNEQVF. This sequence joins TRBV11-2 and TRBJ2-1; 10 nucleotides agree with TRBD2. Germline values: CDR1 SGHAT, CDR2 FQNNGV. The length of the CDR3 is 17 residues.

Ten or more counts support this clonotype. V usage is TRBV5-4 and J usage is TRBJ2-5; 7 nucleotides agree with TRBD1. CDR3 size: 15 residues. After removal of 4 bases from V and 4 bases from J, the junction contained 10 bases not matched to a gene. The germline gives CDR1 SGHNT, CDR2 YYREEE (reference sequence). Written as DNA, the CDR3 is TGTGCCAGCAGCAAGGGACAGTCCCCCGTAGAGACCCAGTACTTC. Its translation is CASSKGQSPVETQYF.

This clonotype has more than one count but fewer than ten. This rearrangement joins TRBV2 to TRBJ2-7; no firm D call. The CDR3 runs 18 residues. Trimming took 3 bases from V and 3 from J, leaving 24 bases between them. Germline lookup yields CDR1 SNHLY and CDR2 FYNNEI. CDR3 sequence (DNA): TGTGCCAGCAGTGATGGGTCCTTATGGACGGCTACTAACTACGAGCAGTACTTC. Amino acid sequence: CASSDGSLWTATNYEQYF.

This clonotype was picked up many times. The gene calls are TRBV7-2 and TRBJ2-1; possibly TRBD2 for D (6 bases). The CDR3 extends over 15 amino acids. Germline loops: CDR1 SGHTA, CDR2 FQGNSA. Trimming removed 5 bases from V and 8 bases from J, with 19 bases in between. The CDR3 region is CASSHGGTPGYEQFF. In DNA, the CDR3 is TGTGCCAGCAGCCACGGCGGGACCCCGGGCTATGAGCAGTTCTTC.

The sample holds many counts of this clonotype. The chain has TRBV2 and TRBJ2-4; tentatively, D is TRBD2 (6 bases). The CDR3 runs to 13 residues. Trimming pared 8 bases from V and 5 bases from J, leaving 13 bases between. From germline, CDR1 is SNHLY and CDR2 FYNNEI. The CDR3 DNA sequence: TGTGCCAGCGCTCTGGGACTCCAAAACATTCAGTACTTC. It yields the protein CASALGLQNIQYF.

The CDR3 is CSANTLAGGGSTDTQYF. CDR3 DNA: TGCAGTGCTAATACCCTAGCGGGAGGGGGGAGCACAGATACGCAGTATTTT. This sequence joins TRBV20-1 and TRBJ2-3; TRBD2 aligns across 12 bases. The CDR3 is 17 residues long. V trimming: 4 bases; J trimming: 0 bases; junction bases outside the gene matches: 8. CDR1 is DFQATT, CDR2 SNEGSKA, per germline (reference sequence).

A few counts support this clonotype. This chain joins TRBV28 and TRBJ2-4, with 9 bases fitting TRBD1. Germline CDR1 MDHEN, CDR2 SYDVKM. This CDR3 comprises 15 residues. V shed 5 bases, J shed 7 bases, and the junction held 9 bases outside the gene matches. The DNA for the CDR3 is TGTGCCAGCAGTCCCCCTCTGGGACAGGGTAACATTCAGTACTTC. Its protein is CASSPPLGQGNIQYF.

This chain links TRBV6-2 or TRBV6-3 with TRBJ2-1; no clear D. CDR1 MNHEY and CDR2 SVGEGT come from the germline V gene. The CDR3 totals 12 residues. V lost 8 bases and J lost 5, with 10 bases in between. The CDR3 nucleotides read TGTGCCAGCTTTGACCCTCACAATGAGCAGTTCTTC. Translating it yields CASFDPHNEQFF.

At least ten counts were recorded for this clonotype. This CDR3 is CRAGQGVTDTQYF. The CDR3 DNA is TGCAGGGCGGGACAGGGAGTCACAGATACGCAGTATTTT. The chain couples TRBV20-1 to TRBJ2-3; 9 bases align to TRBD1. This CDR3 is built from 13 residues. CDR1 and CDR2 from the germline V gene are DFQATT and SNEGSKA (reference sequence).

The J gene is TRBJ2-3, the V gene TRBV7-2; D uncertain. In germline, CDR1 is SGHTA, CDR2 FQGNSA. The V and J ends lost 2 bases and 2 bases respectively, with 11 bases between them. The CDR3 loop spans 15 amino acids. The CDR3 sequence is CASSLMGKLTDTQYF. CDR3 nucleotides: TGTGCCAGCAGCTTAATGGGCAAACTCACAGATACGCAGTATTTT.